These 16 T cell receptor beta chains were sequenced from one sample in a study of tumor and adjacent non-tumor tissue in lung cancer (dated by TCRdb to about 2018). Receptor amplification or capture employed multiplex PCR. The sequencer was an Illumina HiSeq 2500. TCRbeta libraries were constructed through three rounds of nested PCR with primers (Table S4) according to protocols adapted from ARM-PCR. Through fastp at Q25 and MiXCR, TCRdb rebuilt clones from the public reads, retaining in-frame beta chains. Rows matching on CDR3 protein sequence are summarized as one entry with the most common DNA and genes. In all, the sample holds 110,000 or so distinct CDR3 sequences, and about 63% of those were seen once. The biggest ten clones account for under 20% of the sample. RNA was isolated from bulk unsorted tissue, and RNA quality was assessed with a NanoDrop ND-1000 and an Agilent 2100. The normal lung samples consisted of distant non-tumor tissue collected more than 3 cm from the tumor edge.

Sequenced input: distant non-tumor lung tissue. The receptors were sampled from a man between 60 and 70 years old with non-small cell lung cancer.

The V gene is TRBV12-5, the J gene TRBJ2-7; 7 positions agree with TRBD1. The CDR3 is made up of 16 amino acids. Germline V lookup: CDR1 LGHNT, CDR2 FRNRAP. Trimming removed 1 base from V and 6 bases from J; junction bases left unmatched: 12. Written as DNA, the CDR3 is TGTGCTAGTGGTTTGGGAAGGGGGCAGTATAACTGCGAGCAGTACTTC. It translates to CASGLGRGQYNCEQYF.

V gene TRBV4-3 combines with J gene TRBJ2-7; 10 nucleotides agree with TRBD2. The CDR3 runs to 16 residues. The germline CDR1 and CDR2 sequences are LGHNA and YSLEER. CDR3 DNA sequence: TGCATCAGCAGCCGAGATCAGGCTAGCGGGAGTTACGAGCAGTACTTC. Protein sequence: CISSRDQASGSYEQYF.

Comments on this clonotype: The conserved phenylalanine or tryptophan is not found at the CDR3 terminus, so this likely reflects a read error. The chain carries TRBV12-3 or TRBV12-4 and TRBJ2-1, with D hard to call. The CDR3 spans 12 residues. CDR3 protein: CAGSRTNNEQFS. DNA of the CDR3: TGTGCCGGCAGCCGGACCAACAATGAGCAGTTCTCC.

The chain links TRBV11-2 to TRBJ2-2; D gene unclear. V lost 1 base and J 2 bases, leaving 8 bases between the germline ends. Germline V gene lookup returns CDR1 SGHAT and CDR2 FQNNGV. The CDR3 contains 15 residues. Here the CDR3 DNA reads TGTGCCAGCAGCTTAGTTCAGAGAAACACCGGGGAGCTGTTTTTT. It yields the protein CASSLVQRNTGELFF. Filled out from reference TRBV11-2 and TRBJ2-2, the complete variable domain reads EAGVAQSPRYKIIEKRQSVAFWCNPISGHATLYWYQQILGQGPKLLIQFQNNGVVDDSQLPKDRFSAERLKGVDSTLKIQPAKLEDSAVYLCASSLVQRNTGELFFGEGSRLTVL.

This clonotype has a handful of counts. A much larger clone lies a single base off, so this may be a read error. The chain employs TRBV12-3 or TRBV12-4 and TRBJ1-6; D perhaps matches TRBD1 (5 bases). CDR3 length: 15 residues. CDR3 region: CASSFKGRNNPPLHF. The CDR3 DNA follows: TGTGCCAGCAGTTTCAAGGGACGGAATAATCCACCCCTCCACTTT.

This clonotype has at least ten counts. The rearrangement links TRBV6-1 to TRBJ1-1; 8 positions agree with TRBD1. Germline trimming cut 7 bases from V and 0 bases from J; bases unmatched to any gene: 7. CDR3 length equals 15 residues. Germline loops: CDR1 MNHNS, CDR2 SASEGT. CDR3 sequence (DNA): TGTGCCAGCACCAGGACAGGGTTCATGAACACTGAAGCTTTCTTT. This translates into CASTRTGFMNTEAFF.

There are many counts of this clonotype. The chain links TRBV6-6 to TRBJ2-1; 7 bases map to TRBD2. The junction had 7 bases not matched to a gene; V was cut back by 4 bases and J by 7 bases. Germline CDR1 MNHNY, CDR2 SVGAGI (reference sequence). The CDR3 covers 14 residues. This CDR3 is CASSFGLGGNEQFF. As DNA, the CDR3 is TGTGCCAGCAGTTTCGGACTGGGAGGGAATGAGCAGTTCTTC.

This clonotype was counted between two and nine times. A read error may explain this, as a much larger clone is one base away. The genes are TRBV4-2 and TRBJ2-2, with 7 bases fitting TRBD2. CDR1 and CDR2 from the germline V gene are LGHNA and YNFKEQ. The CDR3 runs to 17 residues. J lost 7 bases, V lost 1 base, and 12 bases had no gene match. CDR3 DNA sequence: TGTGCCAGCAGCCAAGGTTGGAATAGCGGGTATAACGGGGAGCTGTTTTTT. Translating it yields CASSQGWNSGYNGELFF.

In regard to this clonotype: One base away lies a much larger clone, so this may be a sequencing read error. J is TRBJ2-1 and V is TRBV12-3 or TRBV12-4; D remains unclear. CDR3 length: 14 amino acids. The CDR3 nucleotides read TGTGCCAGCAGGTCCCAGAGCTCCTACGATGAGCAGTTCTTC. The encoded protein is CASRSQSSYDEQFF.

In regard to this clonotype: The conserved phenylalanine or tryptophan is not found at the CDR3 terminus, so this likely reflects a read error. This sequence joins TRBV11-3 and TRBJ2-2; TRBD1 matches at 7 bases. The CDR3 totals 17 residues. Germline CDR1 SGHNT, CDR2 YENEEA. CDR3 coding DNA: TGTGCTAGCAGTTTCCCCAGGGGGTCCACTACTACCGGGGAGCTGTTTATC. Its protein is CASSFPRGSTTTGELFI.

This clonotype was observed once. The conserved phenylalanine or tryptophan is not found at the CDR3 terminus, so this likely reflects a read error. The chain links TRBV6-5 to TRBJ2-7, with 9 positions matching TRBD1. The germline V gene has CDR1 MNHEY and CDR2 SVGAGI. The CDR3 totals 16 residues. V shed 0 bases and J 6 bases; nucleotides not matched to a gene: 9. The CDR3 nucleotides are TGTGCCAGCAGTTACTCACAGGGGGCGAGATTTACCGAGCAGTACATT. This sequence encodes CASSYSQGARFTEQYI.

To note about this clonotype: One end of the junction does not line up with germline, which may come from a read error. The chain joins TRBV7-9 to TRBJ2-4, with D possibly matching TRBD2 (6 bases). Per the germline V gene, CDR1 is SEHNR and CDR2 is FQNEAQ (reference sequence). The CDR3 extends over 15 amino acids. This CDR3 reads CVSSPDSGIKNIQYF. The CDR3 DNA sequence: TGTGTCAGCAGCCCCGATAGCGGAATCAAAAACATTCAGTACTTC.

Concerning this clonotype itself: Since a much larger clone is just one base distant, this may be a read error. The genes are TRBV28 and TRBJ1-2, with TRBD1 identical over 7 bases. Germline CDR1 MDHEN, CDR2 SYDVKM. This CDR3 contains 14 residues. V was clipped by 3 bases and J by 4 bases; unmatched bases: 5. The CDR3 reads CASSFVTGSYGYTF. Here the CDR3 DNA reads TGTGCCAGCAGTTTCGTGACAGGGAGCTATGGCTACACCTTC.

This clonotype was detected only once. The chain uses TRBV30 and TRBJ2-1; 9 positions match TRBD2. The CDR3 is 14 residues long. J was trimmed by 4 bases and V by 7 bases; bases with no gene match: 8. Germline CDR1 reads GTSNPN; CDR2 reads SVGIG (reference sequence). CDR3 bases: TGTGCCTCCAGCGGACTAGCGCGGTACAATGAGCAGTTCTTC. It codes for CASSGLARYNEQFF.

This clonotype was found many times. The chain joins TRBV29-1 to TRBJ1-2, with TRBD1 identical over 10 bases. This CDR3 is 14 amino acids long. CDR1 and CDR2 from the germline V gene are SQVTM and ANQGSEA. V shed 1 base and J 4 bases; nucleotides not matched to a gene: 3. CDR3 bases: TGCAGCGTTGAAGCGGGACAGGGGTCCTATGGCTACACCTTC. Translating gives CSVEAGQGSYGYTF.

This clonotype is a singleton in its sample. Likely a read error: the CDR3 ends without its conserved phenylalanine or tryptophan. The genes are TRBV6-2 or TRBV6-3 and TRBJ2-7; D is perhaps TRBD2 (6 bases). CDR3 size: 15 residues. Germline V gene lookup returns CDR1 MNHEY and CDR2 SVGEGT. In DNA form, the CDR3 reads TGTGCCAGGAGTTCACCCTCCCGGAGGGATAGTGAGCAGTACCTC. It encodes CARSSPSRRDSEQYL.